These 19 T cell receptor beta chains originate from one sample sequenced in a study of T cell changes during pregnancy in multiple sclerosis. Profiling relied on immunoSEQ multiplex PCR, and the TCRdb table lists in-frame clones only, not all of them. The data contain tens of thousands of clones, 92% of them singletons. The starting material was CD4+ T cells from peripheral blood mononuclear cells, obtained in the third trimester of pregnancy. The receptors here all came from a female donor with multiple sclerosis, enrolled in a pregnancy study.

DNA of the CDR3: TGCGCCAGCAGCGTACGACCGGGGTCCTACAATGAGCAGTTCTTC. Encoded protein: CASSVRPGSYNEQFF. The chain links TRBV5-1 to TRBJ2-1, with D possibly TRBD2 on 5 matching bases. This CDR3 is built from 15 residues. Germline V lookup: CDR1 SGHRS, CDR2 YFSETQ. Trimming took 4 bases from V and 1 from J, leaving 12 bases between them.

J is TRBJ2-1 and V is TRBV15; 14 nucleotides align to TRBD2. V lost 3 bases and J lost 6; bases outside the gene matches: 1. Germline values: CDR1 LNHNV, CDR2 YYDKDF (reference sequence). The CDR3 covers 15 residues. This CDR3 reads CATSRGTSGSNEQFF. CDR3 in DNA: TGTGCCACCAGCAGGGGGACTAGCGGGAGCAATGAGCAGTTCTTC.

The chain uses TRBV9 and TRBJ2-5; 15 nucleotides line up with TRBD2. CDR3 size: 16 residues. After removal of 4 bases from V and 5 bases from J, the junction contained 6 bases not matched to a gene. Germline V gives CDR1 SGDLS, CDR2 YYNGEE. In DNA, the CDR3 is TGTGCCAGCAGCCGGACTAGCGGGAGGGCCGGGGAGACCCAGTACTTC. Its protein product is CASSRTSGRAGETQYF.

The chain links TRBV9 to TRBJ2-5, with 10 bases aligning to TRBD1. The CDR3 contains 16 residues. V shed 4 bases and J 5 bases; nucleotides not matched to a gene: 11. Germline CDR1 and CDR2: SGDLS and YYNGEE. The DNA of the CDR3 is TGTGCCAGCAGCCAACATCCGACAGGGGGCTTGGAGACCCAGTACTTC. This gives the protein CASSQHPTGGLETQYF.

V gene TRBV6-5 combines with J gene TRBJ2-1; the match to TRBD1 covers 11 bases. This CDR3 has 15 amino acids. Germline CDR1 MNHEY, CDR2 SVGAGI. The V and J ends lost 5 bases and 4 bases, in that order; junction bases with no gene match: 4. The CDR3 DNA is TGTGCCAGCAGTAAGGACAGGGGGCATTACAATGAGCAGTTCTTC. As protein: CASSKDRGHYNEQFF.

This sequence joins TRBV6-4 and TRBJ1-1; unclear D gene. The germline CDR1 and CDR2 sequences are MRHNA and SNTAGT. Trimming removed 5 bases from V and 4 bases from J, with 11 bases in between. This CDR3 contains 13 residues. The CDR3 DNA reads as TGTGCCAGCAGTTTGGGCGCGGGCACTGAAGCTTTCTTT. Encoded protein: CASSLGAGTEAFF.

V is TRBV7-9 and J is TRBJ2-1; TRBD2 matches at 9 bases. CDR3 length: 17 residues. The J segment lost 10 bases and the V segment lost 3 bases, leaving 16 bases of the junction unmatched. Germline assignment: CDR1 SEHNR and CDR2 FQNEAQ (reference sequence). The CDR3 protein is CASSFPPGAGGPREQFF. The CDR3 bases are TGTGCCAGCAGCTTTCCCCCTGGGGCGGGAGGGCCCAGGGAGCAGTTCTTC.

The rearrangement links TRBV5-4 to TRBJ2-3, with D unclear. The germline gives CDR1 SGHNT, CDR2 YYREEE (reference sequence). V shed 4 bases and J shed 3 bases, with 21 bases lying between them. CDR3 length equals 17 residues. CDR3 DNA sequence: TGTGCCAGCAGCGTCCCCCGACAAGGTCGTGGGACAGATACGCAGTATTTT. It yields the protein CASSVPRQGRGTDTQYF.

The chain uses TRBV28 and TRBJ2-2; no clear D gene. The V gene lost 1 base and the J gene lost 1 base, with 10 bases spanning the gap. CDR1 is MDHEN, CDR2 SYDVKM, per germline. This CDR3 spans 16 amino acids. Here the CDR3 reads CASSLFLAENTGELFF. The CDR3 region has the DNA TGTGCCAGCAGTTTATTTTTGGCGGAGAACACCGGGGAGCTGTTTTTT.

CDR3 DNA: TGCGCCAGCGGAGCTTGGGACAGCAATGAAAAACTGTTTTTT. Its translation: CASGAWDSNEKLFF. V and J are TRBV5-1 and TRBJ1-4, with 7 bases identical to TRBD1. The germline V gene has CDR1 SGHRS and CDR2 YFSETQ. This CDR3 region has 14 residues. The V gene end was trimmed by 7 bases and the J gene end by 5 bases; junction bases not matched to a gene: 8.

This chain joins TRBV5-1 and TRBJ1-2; possibly TRBD1 for D (5 bases). Germline values: CDR1 SGHRS, CDR2 YFSETQ. The V gene lost 4 bases and the J gene lost 7 bases, with 11 bases spanning the gap. This CDR3 is built from 12 residues. The CDR3 DNA reads as TGCGCCAGCAGCGGATCAGGGTCTGGCTACACCTTC. As protein: CASSGSGSGYTF.

This clone was recorded only once. The CDR3 is CASRGLAGVGDTQYF. CDR3 coding DNA: TGTGCCAGTAGAGGACTAGCGGGAGTAGGGGATACGCAGTATTTT. The chain joins TRBV19 to TRBJ2-3, with TRBD2 matching 13 bases. Germline values: CDR1 LNHDA, CDR2 SQIVND (reference sequence). Losses at the gene ends were 6 bases for V and 6 bases for J; bases not matched to a gene: 6. The CDR3 is 15 residues long.

This clone appeared a few times. The genes are TRBV9 and TRBJ1-3; 7 bases match TRBD1. Trimming cost V 0 bases and J 0 bases; bases outside gene matches: 0. There are 15 residues in the CDR3. Germline V lookup: CDR1 SGDLS, CDR2 YYNGEE. CDR3 in DNA: TGTGCCAGCAGCGTAGGACAGGGCTCTGGAAACACCATATATTTT. Amino acids: CASSVGQGSGNTIYF.

The chain employs TRBV19 and TRBJ2-1, with 7 bases identical to TRBD1. This CDR3 is 13 amino acids long. Unmatched junction bases numbered 3, after V lost 4 bases and J lost 6 bases. Looked up from germline, CDR1 is LNHDA and CDR2 is SQIVND (reference sequence). CDR3 loop: CASSRTGTNEQFF. The DNA of the CDR3 is TGTGCCAGTAGTAGGACAGGAACCAATGAGCAGTTCTTC.

The chain links TRBV6-1 to TRBJ1-5; TRBD1 aligns across 9 bases. This CDR3 region has 15 residues. In germline, CDR1 is MNHNS, CDR2 SASEGT. V lost 4 bases and J lost 3; bases outside the gene matches: 4. The CDR3 protein is CASSVGQGFNQPQHF. The CDR3 coding sequence is TGTGCCAGCAGTGTCGGACAGGGGTTCAATCAGCCCCAGCATTTT.

The genes are TRBV19 and TRBJ2-1, with 14 bases identical to TRBD2. CDR1 and CDR2 (germline): LNHDA, SQIVND (reference sequence). Trimming took 6 bases from V and 10 from J; bases not matched to a gene: 5. This CDR3 has 14 residues. CDR3 sequence reads: CASRGLAGVGEQFF. As DNA, the CDR3 is TGTGCCAGTAGGGGACTAGCGGGAGTCGGGGAGCAGTTCTTC.

CDR3 coding DNA: TGTGCCAGCAGTGAAGGGAGGAGCAATCAGCCCCAGCATTTT. This codes for CASSEGRSNQPQHF. The chain uses TRBV6-1 and TRBJ1-5, with unresolved D. This CDR3 contains 14 residues. The V end lost 1 base, the J end lost 1 base, and 5 bases lay between the germline ends. Germline V gene lookup returns CDR1 MNHNS and CDR2 SASEGT.

This chain connects TRBV28 to TRBJ2-7; TRBD1 matches at 9 bases. Trimming cost V 5 bases and J 3 bases; bases outside gene matches: 5. Germline assignment: CDR1 MDHEN and CDR2 SYDVKM. CDR3 size: 14 residues. CDR3 sequence (DNA): TGTGCCAGCAGTGGACAGGGGTACCGCTACGAGCAGTACTTC. Protein: CASSGQGYRYEQYF.

The genes are TRBV2 and TRBJ2-7, with 7 bases identical to TRBD1. There are 15 residues in the CDR3. The V segment lost 7 bases and the J segment 6 bases; nucleotides outside the gene matches: 15. CDR1 and CDR2 (germline): SNHLY, FYNNEI. The CDR3 loop is CASIPGGGSSGEQYF. CDR3 nucleotide sequence: TGTGCCAGCATCCCAGGGGGTGGCAGCTCAGGCGAGCAGTACTTC.